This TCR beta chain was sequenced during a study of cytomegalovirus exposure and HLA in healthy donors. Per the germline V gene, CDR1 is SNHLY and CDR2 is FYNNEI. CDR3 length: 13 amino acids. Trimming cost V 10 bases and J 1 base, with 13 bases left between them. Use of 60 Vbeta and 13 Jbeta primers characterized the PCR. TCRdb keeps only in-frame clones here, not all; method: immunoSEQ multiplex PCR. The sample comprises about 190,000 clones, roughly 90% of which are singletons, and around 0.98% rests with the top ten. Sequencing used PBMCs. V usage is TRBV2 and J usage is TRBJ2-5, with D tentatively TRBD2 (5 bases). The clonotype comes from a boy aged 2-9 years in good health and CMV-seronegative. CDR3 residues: CAIHGLGQETQYF. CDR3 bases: TGTGCCATTCACGGACTGGGCCAAGAGACCCAGTACTTC.